Sequencing of this TCR beta chain was carried out in a study of regulatory T cells in long-lasting Graves disease. Study results and limitations: Analyses excluded thyroid tissue, covering peripheral blood alone. New patients shared fewer public clonotypes (approximately 970) than persistent patients did (about 2,700).

Time point described: persistent/refractory GD, antithyroid drugs over 5 years with positive TRAb. The TCR library was made from RNA that had been extracted from PBMCs in TRIzol. The germline V and J ends were trimmed by 2 bases and 0 bases, with 11 bases remaining between them. Germline V gene lookup returns CDR1 SGHTA and CDR2 FQGNSA. There are 16 residues in the CDR3. CDR3-region Arm-PCR and iRepertoire HTBI primers produced the TCR beta libraries. TCRdb re-called the multiplex PCR reads with MiXCR, one entry per CDR3 protein. The profile covers about 400,000 distinct CDR3 sequences, with around 20% appearing a single time and less than 25% taken by the ten largest. Note on this clonotype: Antigen: not known.

This chain connects TRBV7-2 to TRBJ2-1; D is uncertain. The sequencing here drew on peripheral blood mononuclear cells (PBMCs), taken when the disease was refractory, from a patient treated with antithyroid drugs. The origin of this receptor is a female donor with Graves disease. In nucleotides, the CDR3 is TGTGCCAGCAGCTTAATGGCGGTACCCTCCTACAATGAGCAGTTCTTC. This sequence encodes CASSLMAVPSYNEQFF.